Below are 11 T cell receptor beta chains sequenced from a single sample in a study of regulatory T cells in long-lasting Graves disease. Noted time point: newly diagnosed GD, antithyroid drugs for less than 3 months. The TCR library was prepared using RNA isolated from PBMCs. Building the TCR beta libraries relied on iRepertoire HTBI primers, and CDR3 regions underwent Arm-PCR. In TCRdb, the multiplex PCR reads were re-called with MiXCR into one record per CDR3 protein. The sample shows about 240,000 distinct CDR3 sequences, just over 20% of them seen only once. This specimen consisted of peripheral blood mononuclear cells (PBMCs), obtained at new diagnosis, from a patient treated with antithyroid drugs. The receptors derive from a female donor with Graves disease.

In its sample, this clonotype was seen a few times. A much larger clone lies one base from this, so it may be a read error. This chain links TRBV7-2 with TRBJ2-5; D is unclear. Germline CDR1 SGHTA, CDR2 FQGNSA. This CDR3 is 13 amino acids long. The CDR3 spells CASSSGSTKTQCF. In nucleotides, the CDR3 is TGTGCCAGCAGCTCGGGTAGCACGAAGACCCAGTGCTTC.

As concerns this clonotype: With a much larger clone just one base away, this may be a read error. The chain is built from TRBV20-1 and TRBJ2-2, with no clear D. CDR1 is DFQATT, CDR2 SNEGSKA, per germline (reference sequence). CDR3 length: 11 amino acids. The CDR3: CSGEAFGELFF. CDR3 DNA sequence: TGCAGCGGAGAGGCTTTTGGGGAGCTGTTTTTT.

This clonotype was recorded at least ten times. The rearrangement joins TRBV29-1 to TRBJ1-5; no firm D call. Germline V gives CDR1 SQVTM, CDR2 ANQGSEA. The CDR3 covers 12 residues. V dropped 5 bases and J dropped 2 bases, with 7 bases sitting between them. CDR3 nucleotides: TGCAGCGTTAAGATTGGCAATCAGCCCCAGCATTTT. Translation gives CSVKIGNQPQHF. Combining the CDR3 with reference TRBV29-1 and TRBJ1-5 gives the whole variable domain SAVISQKPSRDICQRGTSLTIQCQVDSQVTMMFWYRQQPGQSLTLIATANQGSEATYESGFVIDKFPISRPNLTFSTLTVSNMSPEDSSIYLCSVKIGNQPQHFGDGTRLSIL.

This clonotype appeared a few times. V is TRBV29-1 and J is TRBJ2-1; TRBD2 agrees at 8 bases. J gave up 12 bases and V 7 bases, and 17 bases lay outside the gene matches. The germline V gene encodes CDR1 SQVTM and CDR2 ANQGSEA. CDR3 length equals 14 residues. The CDR3 loop reads CSGKALAEPRGQFF. Here the CDR3 DNA reads TGCAGCGGTAAAGCACTAGCGGAGCCGAGGGGGCAGTTCTTC.

V gene TRBV18 combines with J gene TRBJ2-5; D call uncertain. V was trimmed by 1 base and J by 3 bases, leaving 6 bases between them. The CDR3 totals 13 residues. Germline CDR1 KGHSH, CDR2 LQKENI. CDR3: CASSPRAEETQYF. For the CDR3, the DNA is TGTGCCAGCTCACCACGGGCAGAAGAGACCCAGTACTTC.

The CDR3 sequence is CASSRLIRDRETTDTQYF. The DNA of the CDR3 is TGTGCCAGCAGCCGCCTCATCCGGGACAGGGAAACCACAGATACGCAGTATTTT. The gene calls are TRBV5-5 and TRBJ2-3; 9 nucleotides line up with TRBD1. CDR1 and CDR2 from the germline V gene are SGHKS and YYEKEE (reference sequence). The length of the CDR3 is 18 residues. The junction had 14 bases not matched to a gene; V was cut back by 4 bases and J by 2 bases.

This clonotype appeared a few times. This may arise from a read error, as a much more abundant clone is one base away. Because the CDR3 is missing its conserved closing phenylalanine or tryptophan, this is likely a read error. The V call is TRBV28, the J call TRBJ2-5; perhaps TRBD2 as D (6 bases). The CDR3 has 14 residues. CDR1 and CDR2 from the germline V gene are MDHEN and SYDVKM. Trimming left V 4 bases short and J 2 bases short, with 11 bases between. The CDR3 sequence is CASSSYAGQETQYL. The DNA of the CDR3 is TGTGCCAGCAGTTCTTATGCGGGGCAAGAGACCCAGTACCTC.

The chain employs TRBV18 and TRBJ1-1; 8 bases are shared with TRBD1. The CDR3 has 14 amino acids. CDR1 and CDR2 (germline): KGHSH, LQKENI. Trimming cost V 3 bases and J 1 base; bases outside gene matches: 1. This CDR3 reads CASSPDRGNTEAFF. The CDR3 DNA reads TGTGCCAGCTCACCCGACAGGGGGAACACTGAAGCTTTCTTT.

This clonotype was observed a few times. The rearrangement links TRBV9 to TRBJ2-2, with no clear D. V lost 0 bases, J lost 2 bases, and 20 bases lay in between. Germline CDR1 and CDR2: SGDLS and YYNGEE. The CDR3 length is 19 residues. The CDR3, as DNA: TGTGCCAGCAGCGTAGCCCTCTCCGGGTCCTTGGAAAACACCGGGGAGCTGTTTTTT. This codes for CASSVALSGSLENTGELFF.

This clonotype has a count of ten or more. The chain uses TRBV6-2 or TRBV6-3 and TRBJ2-7; TRBD2 might be the D (7 bases). Germline V gene sequence: CDR1 MNHEY, CDR2 SVGEGT. The CDR3 runs 14 residues. Trimming pared 2 bases from V and 4 bases from J, leaving 12 bases between. CDR3 sequence reads: CASSYIGGLYEQYF. The DNA for the CDR3 is TGTGCCAGCAGTTACATCGGGGGGCTTTACGAGCAGTACTTC.

This clonotype occurred many times. The chain employs TRBV12-3 or TRBV12-4 and TRBJ2-1; the D gene could be TRBD1 or TRBD2 (6 bases each). This CDR3 spans 14 amino acids. V lost 3 bases, J lost 3 bases, and 9 bases lay in between. The CDR3: CASSFGGYYNEQFF. CDR3 sequence (DNA): TGTGCCAGCAGTTTCGGGGGCTACTACAATGAGCAGTTCTTC.